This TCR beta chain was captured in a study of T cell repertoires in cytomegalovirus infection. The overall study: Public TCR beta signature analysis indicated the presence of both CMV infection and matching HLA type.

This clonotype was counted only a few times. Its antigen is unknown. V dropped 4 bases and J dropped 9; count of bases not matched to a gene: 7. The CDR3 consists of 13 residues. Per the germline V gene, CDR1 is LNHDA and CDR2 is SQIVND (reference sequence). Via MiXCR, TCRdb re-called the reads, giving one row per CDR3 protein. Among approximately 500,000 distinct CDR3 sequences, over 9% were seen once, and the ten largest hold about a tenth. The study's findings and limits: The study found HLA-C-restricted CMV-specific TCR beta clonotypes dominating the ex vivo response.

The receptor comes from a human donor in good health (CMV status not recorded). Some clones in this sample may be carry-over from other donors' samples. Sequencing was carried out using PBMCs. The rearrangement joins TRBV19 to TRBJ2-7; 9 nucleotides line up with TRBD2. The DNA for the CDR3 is TGTGCCAGTAGTACCGTAGCGGGAGAGGTGCAGTACTTC. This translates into CASSTVAGEVQYF.